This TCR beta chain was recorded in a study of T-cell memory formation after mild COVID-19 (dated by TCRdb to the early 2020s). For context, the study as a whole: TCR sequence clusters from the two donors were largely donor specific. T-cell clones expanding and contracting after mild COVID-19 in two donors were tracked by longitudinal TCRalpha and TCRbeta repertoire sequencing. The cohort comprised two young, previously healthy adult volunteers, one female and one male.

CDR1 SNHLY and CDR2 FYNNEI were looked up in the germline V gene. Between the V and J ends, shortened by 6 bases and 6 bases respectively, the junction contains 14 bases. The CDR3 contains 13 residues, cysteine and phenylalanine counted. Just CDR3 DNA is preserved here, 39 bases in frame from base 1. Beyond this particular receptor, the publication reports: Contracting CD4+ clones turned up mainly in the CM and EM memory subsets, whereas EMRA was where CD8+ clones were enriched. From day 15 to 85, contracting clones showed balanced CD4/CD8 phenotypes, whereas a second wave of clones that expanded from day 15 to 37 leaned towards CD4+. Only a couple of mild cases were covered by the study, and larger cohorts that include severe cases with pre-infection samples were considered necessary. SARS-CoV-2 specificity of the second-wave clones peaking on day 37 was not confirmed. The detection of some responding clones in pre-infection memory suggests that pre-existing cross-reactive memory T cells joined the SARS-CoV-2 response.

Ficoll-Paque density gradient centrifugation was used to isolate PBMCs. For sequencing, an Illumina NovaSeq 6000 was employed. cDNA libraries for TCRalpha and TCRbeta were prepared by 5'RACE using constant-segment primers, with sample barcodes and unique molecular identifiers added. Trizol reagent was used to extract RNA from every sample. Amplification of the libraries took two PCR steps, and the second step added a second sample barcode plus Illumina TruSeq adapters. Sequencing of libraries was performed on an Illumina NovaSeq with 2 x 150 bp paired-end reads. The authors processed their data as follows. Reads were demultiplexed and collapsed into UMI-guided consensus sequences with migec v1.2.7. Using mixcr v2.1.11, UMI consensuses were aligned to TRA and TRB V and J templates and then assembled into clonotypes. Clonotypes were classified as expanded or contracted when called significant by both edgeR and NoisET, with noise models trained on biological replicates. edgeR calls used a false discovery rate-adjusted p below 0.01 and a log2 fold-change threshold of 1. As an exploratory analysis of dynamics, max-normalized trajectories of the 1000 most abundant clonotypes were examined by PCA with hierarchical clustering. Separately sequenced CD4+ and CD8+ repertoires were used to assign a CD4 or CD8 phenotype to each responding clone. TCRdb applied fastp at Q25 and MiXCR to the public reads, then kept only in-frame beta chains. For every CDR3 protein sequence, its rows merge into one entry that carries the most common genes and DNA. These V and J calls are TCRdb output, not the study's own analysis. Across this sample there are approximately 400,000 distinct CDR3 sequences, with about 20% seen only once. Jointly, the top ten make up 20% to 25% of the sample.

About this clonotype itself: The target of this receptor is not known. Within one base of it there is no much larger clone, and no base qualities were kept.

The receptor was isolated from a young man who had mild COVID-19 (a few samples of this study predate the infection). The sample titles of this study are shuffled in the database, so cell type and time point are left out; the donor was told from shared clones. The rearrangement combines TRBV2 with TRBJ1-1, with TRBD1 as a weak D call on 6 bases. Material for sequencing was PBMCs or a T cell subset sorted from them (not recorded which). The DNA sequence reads TGTGCCAGCAGACGAACAGGGACCTCTGAAGCTTTCTTT. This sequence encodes CASRRTGTSEAFF. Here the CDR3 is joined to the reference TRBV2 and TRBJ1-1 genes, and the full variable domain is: EPEVTQTPSHQVTQMGQEVILRCVPISNHLYFYWYRQILGQKVEFLVSFYNNEISEKSEIFDDQFSVERPDGSNFTLKIRSTKLEDSAMYFCASRRTGTSEAFFGQGTRLTVV.